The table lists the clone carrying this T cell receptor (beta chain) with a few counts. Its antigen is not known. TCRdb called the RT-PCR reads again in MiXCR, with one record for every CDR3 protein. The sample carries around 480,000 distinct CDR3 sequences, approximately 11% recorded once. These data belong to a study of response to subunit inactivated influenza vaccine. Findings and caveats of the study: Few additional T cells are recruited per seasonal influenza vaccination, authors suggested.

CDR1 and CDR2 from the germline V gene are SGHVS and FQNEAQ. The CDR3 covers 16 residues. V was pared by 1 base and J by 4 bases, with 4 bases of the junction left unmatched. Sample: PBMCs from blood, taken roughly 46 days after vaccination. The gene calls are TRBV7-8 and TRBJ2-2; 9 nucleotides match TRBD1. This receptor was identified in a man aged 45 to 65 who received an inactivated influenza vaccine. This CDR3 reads CASSLVGQGTTGELFF. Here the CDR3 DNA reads TGTGCCAGCAGCTTAGTAGGACAGGGGACCACCGGGGAGCTGTTTTTT.